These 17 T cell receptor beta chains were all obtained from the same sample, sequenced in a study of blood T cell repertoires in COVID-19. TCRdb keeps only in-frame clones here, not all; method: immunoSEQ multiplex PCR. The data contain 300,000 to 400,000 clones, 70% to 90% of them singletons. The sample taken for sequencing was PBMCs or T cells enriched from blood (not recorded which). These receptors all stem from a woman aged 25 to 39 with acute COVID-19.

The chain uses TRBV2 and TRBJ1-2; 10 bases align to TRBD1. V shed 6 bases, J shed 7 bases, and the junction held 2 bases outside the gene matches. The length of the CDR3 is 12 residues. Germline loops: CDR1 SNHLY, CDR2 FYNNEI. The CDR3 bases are TGTGCCAGCAGAGGGGACAGGGGTGGCTACACCTTC. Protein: CASRGDRGGYTF.

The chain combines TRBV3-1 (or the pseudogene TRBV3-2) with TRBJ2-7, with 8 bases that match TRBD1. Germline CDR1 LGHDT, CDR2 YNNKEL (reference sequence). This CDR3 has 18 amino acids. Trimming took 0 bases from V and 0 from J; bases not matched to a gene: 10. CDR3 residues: CASSQDPLQGAHSYEQYF. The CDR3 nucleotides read TGTGCCAGCAGCCAAGACCCTCTTCAGGGGGCTCACTCCTACGAGCAGTACTTC.

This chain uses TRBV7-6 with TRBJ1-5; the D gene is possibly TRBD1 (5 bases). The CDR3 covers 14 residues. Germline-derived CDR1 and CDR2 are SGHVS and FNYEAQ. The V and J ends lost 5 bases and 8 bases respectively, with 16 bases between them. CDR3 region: CASSDSGGGEPQHF. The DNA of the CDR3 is TGTGCCAGCAGCGACAGTGGGGGGGGAGAGCCCCAGCATTTT.

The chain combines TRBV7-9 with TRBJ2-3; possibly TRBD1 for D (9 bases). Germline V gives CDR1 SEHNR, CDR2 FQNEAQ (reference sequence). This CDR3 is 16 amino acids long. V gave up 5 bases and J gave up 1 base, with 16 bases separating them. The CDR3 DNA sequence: TGTGCCAGCAGCCGGGGGGGACAGGGTGGCACAGATACGCAGTATTTT. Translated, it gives CASSRGGQGGTDTQYF.

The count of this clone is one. The CDR3 sequence is CAILTGARFGYTF. The CDR3 DNA is TGTGCCATCTTGACAGGGGCTCGATTTGGCTACACCTTC. The chain carries TRBV10-3 and TRBJ1-2; TRBD1 aligns across 8 bases. CDR3 length: 13 residues. Germline trimming cut 8 bases from V and 7 bases from J; bases unmatched to any gene: 9. Germline-derived CDR1 and CDR2 are ENHRY and SYGVKD.

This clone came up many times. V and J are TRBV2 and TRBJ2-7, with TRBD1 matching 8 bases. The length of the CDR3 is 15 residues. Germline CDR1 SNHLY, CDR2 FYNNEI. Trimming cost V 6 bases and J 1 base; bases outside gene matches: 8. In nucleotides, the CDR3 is TGTGCCAGCAGCGGTGGACAGGGACTTTCCTACGAGCAGTACTTC. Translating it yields CASSGGQGLSYEQYF.

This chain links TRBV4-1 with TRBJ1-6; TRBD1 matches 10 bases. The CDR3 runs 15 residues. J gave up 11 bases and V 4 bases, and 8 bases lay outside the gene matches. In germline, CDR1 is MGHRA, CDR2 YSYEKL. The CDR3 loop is CASSPGTGEDPPLHF. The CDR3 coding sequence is TGCGCCAGCAGCCCCGGGACAGGGGAGGACCCACCCCTCCACTTT.

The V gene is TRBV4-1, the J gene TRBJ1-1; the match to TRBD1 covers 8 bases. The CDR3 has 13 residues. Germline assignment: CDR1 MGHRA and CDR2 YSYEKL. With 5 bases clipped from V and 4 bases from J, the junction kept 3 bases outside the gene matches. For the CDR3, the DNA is TGCGCCAGCAGCTTAACAGGGGGCACTGAAGCTTTCTTT. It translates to CASSLTGGTEAFF.

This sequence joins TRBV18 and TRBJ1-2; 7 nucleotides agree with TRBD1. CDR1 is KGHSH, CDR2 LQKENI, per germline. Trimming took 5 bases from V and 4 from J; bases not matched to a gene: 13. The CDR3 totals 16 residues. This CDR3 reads CASSIIPGQYPYGYTF. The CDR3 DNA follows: TGTGCCAGCTCAATAATTCCGGGACAGTATCCCTATGGCTACACCTTC.

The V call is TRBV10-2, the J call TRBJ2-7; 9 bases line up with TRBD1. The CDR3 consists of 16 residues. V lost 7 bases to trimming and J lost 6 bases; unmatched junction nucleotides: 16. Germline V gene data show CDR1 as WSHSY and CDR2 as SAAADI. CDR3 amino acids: CASTPFGMDRGSEQYF. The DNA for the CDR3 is TGCGCCAGCACCCCCTTTGGGATGGACAGGGGATCCGAGCAGTACTTC.

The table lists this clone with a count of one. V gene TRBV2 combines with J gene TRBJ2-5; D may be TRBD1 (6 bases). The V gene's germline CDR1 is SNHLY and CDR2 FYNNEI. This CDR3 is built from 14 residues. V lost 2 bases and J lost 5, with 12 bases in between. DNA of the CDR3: TGTGCCAGCAGTGAAAGGCAGGGGAAGGAGACCCAGTACTTC. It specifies CASSERQGKETQYF.

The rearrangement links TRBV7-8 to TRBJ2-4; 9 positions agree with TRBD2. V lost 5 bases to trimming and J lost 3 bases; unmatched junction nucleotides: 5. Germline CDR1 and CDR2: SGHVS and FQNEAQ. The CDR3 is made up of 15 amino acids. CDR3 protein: CASSPAGGDKNIQYF. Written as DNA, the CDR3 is TGTGCCAGCAGCCCCGCGGGGGGGGACAAAAACATTCAGTACTTC.

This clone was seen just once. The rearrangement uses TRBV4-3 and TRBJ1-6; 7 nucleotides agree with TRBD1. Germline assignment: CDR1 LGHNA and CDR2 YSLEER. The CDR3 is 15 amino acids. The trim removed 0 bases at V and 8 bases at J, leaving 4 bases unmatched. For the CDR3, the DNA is TGCGCCAGCAGCCAAGAGTACAGGGGCGATTCACCCCTCCACTTT. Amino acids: CASSQEYRGDSPLHF.

The CDR3 region has the DNA TGTGCCAGCAGCCAAGAAGAGCGGGGGACCCCTAGCACAGATACGCAGTATTTT. It translates to CASSQEERGTPSTDTQYF. The V and J genes are TRBV4-2 and TRBJ2-3, with 8 bases fitting TRBD2. The trim removed 0 bases at V and 0 bases at J, leaving 8 bases unmatched. The germline V gene encodes CDR1 LGHNA and CDR2 YNFKEQ. CDR3 length equals 18 residues.

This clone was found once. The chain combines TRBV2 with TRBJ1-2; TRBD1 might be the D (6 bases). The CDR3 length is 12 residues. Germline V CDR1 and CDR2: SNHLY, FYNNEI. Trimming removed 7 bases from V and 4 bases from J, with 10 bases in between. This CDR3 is CASTQGPYGYTF. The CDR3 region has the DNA TGTGCCAGCACGCAGGGGCCCTATGGCTACACCTTC.

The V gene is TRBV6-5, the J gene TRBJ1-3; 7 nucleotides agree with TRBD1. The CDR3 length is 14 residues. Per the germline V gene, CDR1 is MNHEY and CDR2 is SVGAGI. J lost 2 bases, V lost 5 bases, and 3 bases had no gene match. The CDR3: CASSPQGAGNTIYF. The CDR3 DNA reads TGTGCCAGCAGTCCGCAGGGGGCTGGAAACACCATATATTTT.

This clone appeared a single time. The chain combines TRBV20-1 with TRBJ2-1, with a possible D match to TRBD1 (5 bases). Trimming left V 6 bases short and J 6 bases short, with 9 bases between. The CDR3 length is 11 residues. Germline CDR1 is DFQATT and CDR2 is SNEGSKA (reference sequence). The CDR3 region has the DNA TGCAGTGCCAGGGTGGGCAATGAGCAGTTCTTC. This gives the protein CSARVGNEQFF.